One and the same sample provided the 6 T cell receptor beta chains below, sequenced in a study of T cell changes during pregnancy in multiple sclerosis. The table came from immunoSEQ multiplex PCR; TCRdb's copy has only in-frame clones and leaves some out. The repertoire consists of under 55,000 clones, with roughly 94% occurring once and the leading ten covering approximately 0.31%. The specimen comprised CD4+ T cells from peripheral blood mononuclear cells, sampled in the third trimester of pregnancy. Receptors originate from a female donor with multiple sclerosis, enrolled in a pregnancy study.

The table lists this clone with a count of one. The chain has TRBV7-2 and TRBJ2-2, with a possible D match to TRBD2 (5 bases). The V gene's germline CDR1 is SGHTA and CDR2 FQGNSA. This CDR3 spans 15 amino acids. The V gene lost 2 bases and the J gene lost 4 bases, with 11 bases spanning the gap. The CDR3 sequence: CASSLKGLFTGELFF. DNA for the CDR3: TGTGCCAGCAGCTTAAAAGGACTCTTCACCGGGGAGCTGTTTTTT. The entire variable domain, with the rest obtained from reference TRBV7-2 and TRBJ2-2, is as follows: GAGVSQSPSNKVTEKGKDVELRCDPISGHTALYWYRQSLGQGLEFLIYFQGNSAPDKSGLPSDRFSAERTGGSVSTLTIQRTQQEDSAVYLCASSLKGLFTGELFFGEGSRLTVL.

This chain joins TRBV29-1 and TRBJ2-1; 7 positions match TRBD1. Germline CDR1 reads SQVTM; CDR2 reads ANQGSEA. The J segment lost 4 bases and the V segment lost 2 bases, leaving 8 bases of the junction unmatched. This CDR3 spans 15 amino acids. The CDR3 DNA reads as TGCAGCGTTGAACAGGGGGTGAATGGTTACAATGAGCAGTTCTTC. Its translation: CSVEQGVNGYNEQFF.

This sequence joins TRBV11-1 and TRBJ2-6, with D perhaps matching TRBD1 (5 bases). The CDR3 covers 18 residues. The germline CDR1 and CDR2 sequences are SGHAT and FQDESV (reference sequence). With 1 base removed from V and 0 bases from J, the gap between germline ends came to 13 bases. DNA for the CDR3: TGTGCCAGCAGCTTAGGCAGGGCCCTCCTCTCTGGGGCCAACGTCCTGACTTTC. Protein product: CASSLGRALLSGANVLTF.

This clone was seen only once. The genes are TRBV28 and TRBJ1-5; D is perhaps TRBD1 (5 bases). This CDR3 contains 12 residues. Germline assignment: CDR1 MDHEN and CDR2 SYDVKM. Trimming stripped 6 bases from V and 3 bases from J, with 6 bases between. CDR3 amino acids: CASRTVNQPQHF. The CDR3 DNA follows: TGTGCCAGCAGGACAGTCAATCAGCCCCAGCATTTT.

CDR3 in amino acids: CASSFRDTSPDTQYF. The CDR3 nucleotides read TGTGCCAGCAGTTTCCGGGACACGTCCCCAGATACGCAGTATTTT. The chain couples TRBV27 to TRBJ2-3; the D gene is possibly TRBD1 (6 bases). This CDR3 comprises 15 residues. Trimming removed 3 bases from V and 4 bases from J, with 14 bases in between. The germline V gene encodes CDR1 MNHEY and CDR2 SMNVEV (reference sequence).

This chain links TRBV7-6 with TRBJ2-5, with 9 bases fitting TRBD2. CDR3 length: 16 amino acids. Germline values: CDR1 SGHVS, CDR2 FNYEAQ. The V segment lost 5 bases and the J segment 0 bases; nucleotides outside the gene matches: 7. The CDR3, as DNA: TGTGCCAGCAGCCCAAAGGTAGCGGGGGACCAAGAGACCCAGTACTTC. It encodes CASSPKVAGDQETQYF. The complete variable domain, with remaining parts taken from reference TRBV7-6 and TRBJ2-5, reads GAGVSQSPRYKVTKRGQDVALRCDPISGHVSLYWYRQALGQGPEFLTYFNYEAQQDKSGLPNDRFSAERPEGSISTLTIQRTEQRDSAMYRCASSPKVAGDQETQYFGPGTRLLVL.